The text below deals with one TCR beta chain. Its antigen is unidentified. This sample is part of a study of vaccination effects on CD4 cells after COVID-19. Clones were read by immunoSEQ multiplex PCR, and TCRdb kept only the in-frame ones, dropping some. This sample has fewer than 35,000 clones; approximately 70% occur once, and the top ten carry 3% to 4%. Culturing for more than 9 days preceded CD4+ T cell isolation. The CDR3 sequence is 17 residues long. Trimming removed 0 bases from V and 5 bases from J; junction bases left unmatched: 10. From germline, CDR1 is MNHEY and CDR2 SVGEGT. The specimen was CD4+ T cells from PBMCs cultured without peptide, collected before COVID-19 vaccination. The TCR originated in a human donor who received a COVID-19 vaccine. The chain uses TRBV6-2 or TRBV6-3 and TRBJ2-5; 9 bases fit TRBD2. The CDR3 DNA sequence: TGTGCCAGCAGTTACTCGTCTAGGAGCGGGGGGCAGGAGACCCAGTACTTC. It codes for CASSYSSRSGGQETQYF.